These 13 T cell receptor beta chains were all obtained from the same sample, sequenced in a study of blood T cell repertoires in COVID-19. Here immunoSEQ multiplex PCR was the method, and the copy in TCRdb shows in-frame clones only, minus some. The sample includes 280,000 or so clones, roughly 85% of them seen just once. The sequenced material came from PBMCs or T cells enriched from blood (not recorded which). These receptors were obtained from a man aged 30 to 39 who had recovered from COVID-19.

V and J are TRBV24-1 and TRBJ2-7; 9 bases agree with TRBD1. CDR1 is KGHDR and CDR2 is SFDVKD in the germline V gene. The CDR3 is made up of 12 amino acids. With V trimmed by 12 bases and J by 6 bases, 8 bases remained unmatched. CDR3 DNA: TGTGCCGGATACAGGGGGCATAGCGAGCAGTACTTC. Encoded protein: CAGYRGHSEQYF.

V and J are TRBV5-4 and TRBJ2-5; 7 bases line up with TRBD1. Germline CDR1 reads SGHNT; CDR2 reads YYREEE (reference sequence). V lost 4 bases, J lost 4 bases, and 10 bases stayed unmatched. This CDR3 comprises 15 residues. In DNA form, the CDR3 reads TGTGCCAGCAGCATCTCGACAGGGTCCCGAGAGACCCAGTACTTC. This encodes CASSISTGSRETQYF.

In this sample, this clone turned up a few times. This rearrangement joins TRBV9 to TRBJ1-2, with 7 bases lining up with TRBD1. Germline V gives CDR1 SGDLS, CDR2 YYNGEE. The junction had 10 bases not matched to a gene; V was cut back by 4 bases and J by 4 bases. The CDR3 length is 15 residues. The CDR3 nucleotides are TGTGCCAGCAGCCAAGGACAGGAGGAAGTCTATGGCTACACCTTC. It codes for CASSQGQEEVYGYTF.

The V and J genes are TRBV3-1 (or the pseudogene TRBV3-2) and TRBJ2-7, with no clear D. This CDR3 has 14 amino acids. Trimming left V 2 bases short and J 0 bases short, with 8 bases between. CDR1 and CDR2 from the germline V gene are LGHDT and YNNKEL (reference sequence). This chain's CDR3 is CASSQPPSSYEQYF. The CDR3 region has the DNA TGTGCCAGCAGCCAACCACCGAGCTCCTACGAGCAGTACTTC.

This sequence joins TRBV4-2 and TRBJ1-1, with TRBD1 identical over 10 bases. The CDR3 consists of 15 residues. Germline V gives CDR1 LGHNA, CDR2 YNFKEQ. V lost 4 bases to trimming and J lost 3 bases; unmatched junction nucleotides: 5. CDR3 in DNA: TGTGCCAGCAGCCCGACAGGGGGCGCCGACACTGAAGCTTTCTTT. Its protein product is CASSPTGGADTEAFF.

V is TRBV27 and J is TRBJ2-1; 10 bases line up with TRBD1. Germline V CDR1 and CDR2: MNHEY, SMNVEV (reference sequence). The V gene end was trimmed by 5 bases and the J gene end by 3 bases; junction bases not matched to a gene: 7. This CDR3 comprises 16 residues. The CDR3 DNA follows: TGTGCCAGCAGTGAATTCGGGACAGGGGACTACAATGAGCAGTTCTTC. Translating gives CASSEFGTGDYNEQFF.

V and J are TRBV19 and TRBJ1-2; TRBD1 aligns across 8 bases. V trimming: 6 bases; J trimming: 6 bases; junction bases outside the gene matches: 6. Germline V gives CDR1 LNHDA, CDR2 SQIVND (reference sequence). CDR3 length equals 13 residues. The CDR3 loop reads CASSFGQGDGYTF. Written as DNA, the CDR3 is TGTGCCAGTAGCTTCGGACAGGGCGATGGCTACACCTTC. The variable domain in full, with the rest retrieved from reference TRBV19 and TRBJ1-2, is DGGITQSPKYLFRKEGQNVTLSCEQNLNHDAMYWYRQDPGQGLRLIYYSQIVNDFQKGDIAEGYSVSREKKESFPLTVTSAQKNPTAFYLCASSFGQGDGYTFGSGTRLTVV.

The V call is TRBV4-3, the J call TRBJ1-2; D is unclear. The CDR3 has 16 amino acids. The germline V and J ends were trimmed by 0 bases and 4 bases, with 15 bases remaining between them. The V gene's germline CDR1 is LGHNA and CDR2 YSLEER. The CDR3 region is CASSQEPTGRTYGYTF. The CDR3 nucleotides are TGCGCCAGCAGCCAAGAACCCACTGGGAGGACCTATGGCTACACCTTC.

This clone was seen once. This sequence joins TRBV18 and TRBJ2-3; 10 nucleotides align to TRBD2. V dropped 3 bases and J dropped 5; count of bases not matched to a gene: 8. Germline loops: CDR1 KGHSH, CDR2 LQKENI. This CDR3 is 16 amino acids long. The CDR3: CASSPSSGGPEDTQYF. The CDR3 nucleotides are TGTGCCAGCTCACCGAGTAGCGGGGGGCCCGAAGATACGCAGTATTTT.

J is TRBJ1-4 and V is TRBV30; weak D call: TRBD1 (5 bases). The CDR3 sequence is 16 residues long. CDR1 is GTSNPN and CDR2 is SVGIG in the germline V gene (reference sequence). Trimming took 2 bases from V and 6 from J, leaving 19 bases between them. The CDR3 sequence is CAWSPVGGEMYEKLFF. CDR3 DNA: TGTGCCTGGAGTCCAGTTGGGGGGGAAATGTATGAAAAACTGTTTTTT.

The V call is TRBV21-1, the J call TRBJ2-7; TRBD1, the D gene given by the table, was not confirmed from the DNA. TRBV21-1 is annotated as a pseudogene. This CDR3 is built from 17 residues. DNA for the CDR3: TGTGCCAGCAGCAAACGCGGACAGCCCTATACTCGCAACGAGCAGTACTTC. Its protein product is CASSKRGQPYTRNEQYF.

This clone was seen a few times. This CDR3 reads CASSQGIGVSYEQYF. CDR3 in DNA: TGTGCCAGCAGCCAAGGAATAGGGGTTTCCTACGAGCAGTACTTC. The chain couples TRBV4-2 to TRBJ2-7, with D possibly TRBD1 on 5 matching bases. Germline V gene data show CDR1 as LGHNA and CDR2 as YNFKEQ. The germline V and J ends were trimmed by 1 base and 1 base, with 11 bases remaining between them. The CDR3 has 15 amino acids.

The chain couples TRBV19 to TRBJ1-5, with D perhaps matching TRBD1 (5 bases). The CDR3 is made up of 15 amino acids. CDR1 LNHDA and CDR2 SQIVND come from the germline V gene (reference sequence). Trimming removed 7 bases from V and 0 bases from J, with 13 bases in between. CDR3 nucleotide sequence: TGTGCCAGTACCACGGGGGGTTATAGCAATCAGCCCCAGCATTTT. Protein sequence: CASTTGGYSNQPQHF.